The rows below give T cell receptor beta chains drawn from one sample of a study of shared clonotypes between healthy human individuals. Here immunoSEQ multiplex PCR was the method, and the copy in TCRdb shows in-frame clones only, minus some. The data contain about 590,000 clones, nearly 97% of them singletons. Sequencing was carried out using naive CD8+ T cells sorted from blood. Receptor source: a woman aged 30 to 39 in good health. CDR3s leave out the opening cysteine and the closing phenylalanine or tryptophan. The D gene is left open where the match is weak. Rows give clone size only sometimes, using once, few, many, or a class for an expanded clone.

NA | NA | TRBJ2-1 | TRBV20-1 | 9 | SAIYIYEQF
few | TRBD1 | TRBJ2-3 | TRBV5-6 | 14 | ASTPGQGGITDTQY
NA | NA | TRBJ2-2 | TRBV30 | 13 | AWSVRDSRTGELF
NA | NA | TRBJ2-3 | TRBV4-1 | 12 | ASSQLTSTDTQY
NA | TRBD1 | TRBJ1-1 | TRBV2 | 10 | ASKAGGTEAF
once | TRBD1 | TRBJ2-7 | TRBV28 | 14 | ASSSYKQGSSYEQY
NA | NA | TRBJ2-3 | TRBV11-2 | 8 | ASSDYTQY
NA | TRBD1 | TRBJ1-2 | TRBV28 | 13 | ASSHRDSANYGYT
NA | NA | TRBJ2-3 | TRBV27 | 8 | ASRGDTQY
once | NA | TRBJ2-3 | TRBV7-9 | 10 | ASSQQGDTQY
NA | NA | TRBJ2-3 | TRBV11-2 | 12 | ASSLGVSTDTQY
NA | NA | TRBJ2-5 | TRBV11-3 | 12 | ASSSRDGQETQY
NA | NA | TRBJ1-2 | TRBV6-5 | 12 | ASSYLGGGYGYT
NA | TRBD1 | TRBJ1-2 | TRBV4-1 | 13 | ASSHNQGGGYGYT
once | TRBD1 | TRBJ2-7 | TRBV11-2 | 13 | ASNQNTGVHYEQY
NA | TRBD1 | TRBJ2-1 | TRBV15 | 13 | ATSYGTGDRLEQF
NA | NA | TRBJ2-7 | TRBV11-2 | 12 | ASSLEPGSYEQY
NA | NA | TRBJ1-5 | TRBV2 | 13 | ASSVSQVTVQPQH
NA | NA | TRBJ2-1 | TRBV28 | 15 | ASRLPITLHSYNEQF
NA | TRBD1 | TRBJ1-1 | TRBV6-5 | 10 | ASSQGGFEAF
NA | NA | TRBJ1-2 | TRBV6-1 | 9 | ASRPRLGYT
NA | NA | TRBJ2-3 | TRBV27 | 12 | ASSPGVAADTQY
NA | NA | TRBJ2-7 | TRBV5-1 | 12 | ASSLGHTNYEQY
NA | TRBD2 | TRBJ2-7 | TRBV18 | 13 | ASSDRGGEPYEQY
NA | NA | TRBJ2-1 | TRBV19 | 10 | ASRTGYNEQF
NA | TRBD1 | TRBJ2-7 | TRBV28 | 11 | ASSLPGGNEQY
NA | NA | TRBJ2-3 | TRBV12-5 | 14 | ASGLVGRRAADTQY
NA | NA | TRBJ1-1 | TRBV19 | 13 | ASSIITALNTEAF
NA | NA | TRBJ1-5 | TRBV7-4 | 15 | ASSLGCNGGNNQPQH
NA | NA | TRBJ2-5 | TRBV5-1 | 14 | ASSPGTEPFQETQY
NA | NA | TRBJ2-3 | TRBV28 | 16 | ASKGYRIIGLNTDTQY
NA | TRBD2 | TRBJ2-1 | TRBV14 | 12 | ASSQVAGYNEQF
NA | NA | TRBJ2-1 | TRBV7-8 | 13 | ASSYLAFTNNEQF
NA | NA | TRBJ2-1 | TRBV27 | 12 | ASSLGAALGEQF
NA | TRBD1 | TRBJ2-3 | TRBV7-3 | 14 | ASSLTGDRSTDTQY
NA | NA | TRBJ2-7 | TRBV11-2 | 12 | ASSLGLGNYEQY
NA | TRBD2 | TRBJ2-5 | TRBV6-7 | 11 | ATPRGGRETQY
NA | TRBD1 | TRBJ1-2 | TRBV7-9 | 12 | ASSFDRGLYGYT
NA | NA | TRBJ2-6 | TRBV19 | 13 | ASSITGTGANVLT
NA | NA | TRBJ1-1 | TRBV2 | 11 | ASSGQWGAEAF
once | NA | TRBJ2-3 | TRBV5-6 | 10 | ASSFWADTQY
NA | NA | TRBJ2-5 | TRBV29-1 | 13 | SVELQELNLVAQY
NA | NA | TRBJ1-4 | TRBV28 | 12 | ASKVSGWNEKLF
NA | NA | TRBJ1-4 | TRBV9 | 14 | ASSADIGPVGEKLF
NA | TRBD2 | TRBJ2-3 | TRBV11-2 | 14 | ASSYPGERERDTQY
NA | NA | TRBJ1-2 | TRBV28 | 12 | ASSPPGFLYGYT
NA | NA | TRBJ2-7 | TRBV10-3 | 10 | AISASDYEQY
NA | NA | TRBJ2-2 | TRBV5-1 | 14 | ASSFSRQRDTGELF
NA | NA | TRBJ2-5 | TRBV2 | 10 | ASRGDQETQY
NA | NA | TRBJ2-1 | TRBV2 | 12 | ASSEVGPSDEQF
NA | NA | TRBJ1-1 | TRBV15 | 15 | ATSKGTGGAFGTEAF
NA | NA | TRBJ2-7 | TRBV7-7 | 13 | ASSLGPGLVFEQY
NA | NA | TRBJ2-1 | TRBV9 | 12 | ASSAGGAPNEQF
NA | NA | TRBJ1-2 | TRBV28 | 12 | ASSLPLGSYGYT
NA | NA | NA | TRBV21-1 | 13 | ASSSQTGPSVEQY
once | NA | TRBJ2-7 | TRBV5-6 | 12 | ASSLTGHLYEQY
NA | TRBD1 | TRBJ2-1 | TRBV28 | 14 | ASSLSGTAFNNEQF
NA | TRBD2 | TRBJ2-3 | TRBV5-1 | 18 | ASSLGNREVDLAGADTQY
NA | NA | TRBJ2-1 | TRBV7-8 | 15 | ASSLARGGGFYNEQF
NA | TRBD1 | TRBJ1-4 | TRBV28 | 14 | ASILNRGATNEKLF